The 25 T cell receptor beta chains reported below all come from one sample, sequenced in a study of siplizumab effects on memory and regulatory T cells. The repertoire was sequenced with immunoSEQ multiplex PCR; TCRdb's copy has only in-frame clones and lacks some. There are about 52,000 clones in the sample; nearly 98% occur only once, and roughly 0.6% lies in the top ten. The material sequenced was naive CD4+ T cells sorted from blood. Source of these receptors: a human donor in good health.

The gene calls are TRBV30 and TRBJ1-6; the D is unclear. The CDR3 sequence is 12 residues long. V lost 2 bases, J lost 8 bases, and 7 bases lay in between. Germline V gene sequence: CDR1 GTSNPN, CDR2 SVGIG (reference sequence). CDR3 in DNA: TGTGCCTGGAGTAACGTTTATTCACCCCTCCACTTT. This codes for CAWSNVYSPLHF.

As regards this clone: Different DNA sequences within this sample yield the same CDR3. CDR3 loop: CASSKDGGRSYEQYF. The CDR3 DNA reads TGTGCCAGCAGCAAAGATGGTGGCAGGTCTTACGAGCAGTACTTC. This chain links TRBV5-4 with TRBJ2-7; D is unresolved. CDR3 length: 15 residues. V lost 4 bases to trimming and J lost 4 bases, with 18 bases between them. Germline values: CDR1 SGHNT, CDR2 YYREEE (reference sequence).

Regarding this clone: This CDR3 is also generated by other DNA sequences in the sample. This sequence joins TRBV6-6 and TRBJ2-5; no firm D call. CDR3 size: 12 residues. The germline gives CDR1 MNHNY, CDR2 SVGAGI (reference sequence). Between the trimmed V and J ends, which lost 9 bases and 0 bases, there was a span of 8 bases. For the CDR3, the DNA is TGTGCCAGTACATGGGACCAAGAGACCCAGTACTTC. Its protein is CASTWDQETQYF.

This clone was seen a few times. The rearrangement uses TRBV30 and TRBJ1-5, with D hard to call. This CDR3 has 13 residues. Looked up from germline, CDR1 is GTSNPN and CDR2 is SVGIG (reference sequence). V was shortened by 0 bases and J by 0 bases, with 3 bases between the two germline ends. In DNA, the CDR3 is TGTGCCTGGAGTGTATCTAGCAATCAGCCCCAGCATTTT. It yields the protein CAWSVSSNQPQHF.

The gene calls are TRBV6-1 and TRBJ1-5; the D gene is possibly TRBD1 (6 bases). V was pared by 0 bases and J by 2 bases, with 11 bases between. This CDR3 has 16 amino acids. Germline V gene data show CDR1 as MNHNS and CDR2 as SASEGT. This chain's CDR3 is CASSEAPGQRNQPQHF. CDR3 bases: TGTGCCAGCAGTGAAGCCCCCGGACAGCGCAATCAGCCCCAGCATTTT.

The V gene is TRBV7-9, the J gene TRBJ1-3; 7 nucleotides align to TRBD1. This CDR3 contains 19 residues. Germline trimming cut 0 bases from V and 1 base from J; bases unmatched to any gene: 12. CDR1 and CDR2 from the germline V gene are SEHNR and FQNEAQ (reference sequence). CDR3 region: CASSLAGPADRDSGNTIYF. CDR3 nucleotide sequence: TGTGCCAGCAGCTTAGCGGGACCCGCCGACAGGGATTCTGGAAACACCATATATTTT. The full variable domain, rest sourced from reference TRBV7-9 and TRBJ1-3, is DTGVSQNPRHKITKRGQNVTFRCDPISEHNRLYWYRQTLGQGPEFLTYFQNEAQLEKSRLLSDRFSAERPKGSFSTLEIQRTEQGDSAMYLCASSLAGPADRDSGNTIYFGEGSWLTVV.

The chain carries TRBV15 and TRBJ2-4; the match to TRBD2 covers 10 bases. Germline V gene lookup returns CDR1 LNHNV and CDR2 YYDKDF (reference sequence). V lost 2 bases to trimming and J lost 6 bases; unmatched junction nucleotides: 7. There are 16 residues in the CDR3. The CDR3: CATSRPRLAGGNIQYF. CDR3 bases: TGTGCCACCAGCAGACCCAGACTAGCGGGTGGAAACATTCAGTACTTC.

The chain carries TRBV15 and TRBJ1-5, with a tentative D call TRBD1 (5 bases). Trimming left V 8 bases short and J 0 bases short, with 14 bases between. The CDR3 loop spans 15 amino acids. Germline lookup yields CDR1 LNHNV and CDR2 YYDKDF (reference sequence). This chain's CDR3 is CATGAGTVSNQPQHF. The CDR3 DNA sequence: TGTGCCACCGGCGCGGGGACGGTTAGCAATCAGCCCCAGCATTTT.

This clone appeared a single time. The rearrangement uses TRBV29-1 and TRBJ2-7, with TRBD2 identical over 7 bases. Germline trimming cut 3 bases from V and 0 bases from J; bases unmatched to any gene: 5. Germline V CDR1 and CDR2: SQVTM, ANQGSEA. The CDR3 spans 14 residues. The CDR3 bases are TGCAGCGTTGATGGGGAGGGAGGCTCCTACGAGCAGTACTTC. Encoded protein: CSVDGEGGSYEQYF.

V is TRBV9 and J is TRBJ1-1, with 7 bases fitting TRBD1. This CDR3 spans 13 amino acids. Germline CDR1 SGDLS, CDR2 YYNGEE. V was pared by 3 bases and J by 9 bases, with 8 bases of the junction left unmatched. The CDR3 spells CASSALTGVKAFF. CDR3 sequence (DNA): TGTGCCAGCAGCGCACTAACAGGGGTCAAAGCTTTCTTT.

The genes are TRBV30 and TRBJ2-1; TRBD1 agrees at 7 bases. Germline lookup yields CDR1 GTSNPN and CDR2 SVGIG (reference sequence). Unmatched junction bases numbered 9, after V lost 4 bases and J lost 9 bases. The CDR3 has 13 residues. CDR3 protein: CAWNRQGKSEQFF. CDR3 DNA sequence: TGTGCCTGGAATAGACAGGGTAAAAGTGAGCAGTTCTTC.

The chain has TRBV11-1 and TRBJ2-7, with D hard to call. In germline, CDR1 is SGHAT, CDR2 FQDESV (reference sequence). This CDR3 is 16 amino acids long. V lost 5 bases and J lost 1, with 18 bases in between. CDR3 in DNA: TGTGCCAGCAGCCAGACGGTTGTCCCCAGGTCCTACGAGCAGTACTTC. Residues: CASSQTVVPRSYEQYF.

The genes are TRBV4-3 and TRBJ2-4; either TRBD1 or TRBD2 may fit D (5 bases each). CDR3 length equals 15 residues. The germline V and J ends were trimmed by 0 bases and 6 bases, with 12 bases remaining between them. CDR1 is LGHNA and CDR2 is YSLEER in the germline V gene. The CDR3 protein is CASSQDGARGNIQYF. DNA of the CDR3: TGCGCCAGCAGCCAAGACGGGGCTCGGGGAAACATTCAGTACTTC.

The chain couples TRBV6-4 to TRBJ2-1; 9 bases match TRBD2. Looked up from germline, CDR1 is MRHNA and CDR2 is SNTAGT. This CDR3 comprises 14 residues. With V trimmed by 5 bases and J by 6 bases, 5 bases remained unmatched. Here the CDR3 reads CASSIELAGNEQFF. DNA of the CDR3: TGTGCCAGCAGTATCGAACTAGCGGGCAATGAGCAGTTCTTC.

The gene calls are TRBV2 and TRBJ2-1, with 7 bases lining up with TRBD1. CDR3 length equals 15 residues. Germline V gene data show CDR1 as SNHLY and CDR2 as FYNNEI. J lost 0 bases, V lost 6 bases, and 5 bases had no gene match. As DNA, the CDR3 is TGTGCCAGCAGGGGACAGATTGGCTCCTACAATGAGCAGTTCTTC. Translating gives CASRGQIGSYNEQFF.

CDR3 amino acids: CASSLELQGYNSPLHF. In nucleotides, the CDR3 is TGTGCCAGCAGCTTGGAGCTACAGGGTTATAATTCACCCCTCCACTTT. V and J are TRBV5-6 and TRBJ1-6; D is perhaps TRBD1 (6 bases). Germline V CDR1 and CDR2: SGHDT, YYEEEE. The V and J ends lost 0 bases and 4 bases respectively, with 11 bases between them. CDR3 size: 16 residues.

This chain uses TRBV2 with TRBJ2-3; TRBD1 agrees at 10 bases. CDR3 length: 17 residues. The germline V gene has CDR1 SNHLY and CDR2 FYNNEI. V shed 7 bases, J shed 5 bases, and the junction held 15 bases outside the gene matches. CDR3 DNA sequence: TGTGCCAGCAAGTGGGGGGCTAGACAGGGGGCACAAGATACGCAGTATTTT. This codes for CASKWGARQGAQDTQYF.

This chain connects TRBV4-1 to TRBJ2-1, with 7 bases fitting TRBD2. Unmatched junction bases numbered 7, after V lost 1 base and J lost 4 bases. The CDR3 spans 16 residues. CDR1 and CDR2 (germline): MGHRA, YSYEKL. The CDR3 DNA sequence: TGCGCCAGCAGCCAAGTGGCGCTAGCGGAATACAATGAGCAGTTCTTC. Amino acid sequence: CASSQVALAEYNEQFF.

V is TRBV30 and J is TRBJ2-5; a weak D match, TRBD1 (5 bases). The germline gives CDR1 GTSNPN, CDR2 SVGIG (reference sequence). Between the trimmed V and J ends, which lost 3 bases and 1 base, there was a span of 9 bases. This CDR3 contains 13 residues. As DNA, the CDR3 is TGTGCCTGGAGAAGGGGCCTCCAAGAGACCCAGTACTTC. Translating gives CAWRRGLQETQYF.

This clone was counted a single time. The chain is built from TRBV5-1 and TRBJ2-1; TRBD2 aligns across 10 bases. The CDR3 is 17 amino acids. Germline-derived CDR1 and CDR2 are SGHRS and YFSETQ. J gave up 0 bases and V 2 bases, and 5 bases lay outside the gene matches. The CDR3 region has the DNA TGCGCCAGCAGCTTAACCGGGACTAGCGCCTCCTACAATGAGCAGTTCTTC. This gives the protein CASSLTGTSASYNEQFF.

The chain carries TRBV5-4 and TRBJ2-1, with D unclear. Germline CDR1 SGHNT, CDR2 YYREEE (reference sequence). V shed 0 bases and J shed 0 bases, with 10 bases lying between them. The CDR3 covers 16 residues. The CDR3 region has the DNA TGTGCCAGCAGCTTGGACCGGAGAAGCTCCTACAATGAGCAGTTCTTC. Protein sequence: CASSLDRRSSYNEQFF.

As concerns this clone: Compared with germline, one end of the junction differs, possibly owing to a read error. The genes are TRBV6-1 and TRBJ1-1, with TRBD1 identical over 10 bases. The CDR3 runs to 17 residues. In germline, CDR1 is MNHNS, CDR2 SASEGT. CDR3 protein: CAISESTPGTGENEAFF. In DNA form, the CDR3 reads TGTGCCATCAGTGAGTCGACTCCCGGGACAGGGGAGAATGAAGCTTTCTTT.

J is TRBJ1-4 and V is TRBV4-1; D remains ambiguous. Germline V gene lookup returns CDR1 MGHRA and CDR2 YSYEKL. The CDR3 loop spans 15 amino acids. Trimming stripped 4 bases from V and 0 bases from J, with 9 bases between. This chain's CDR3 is CASSLFGATNEKLFF. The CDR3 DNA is TGCGCCAGCAGCCTCTTCGGAGCAACTAATGAAAAACTGTTTTTT.

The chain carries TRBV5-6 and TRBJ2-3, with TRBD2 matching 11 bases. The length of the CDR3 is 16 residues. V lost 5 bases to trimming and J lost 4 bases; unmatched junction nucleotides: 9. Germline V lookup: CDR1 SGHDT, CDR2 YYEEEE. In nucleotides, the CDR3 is TGTGCCAGCAGTCTTGTAGCGGGAGGGCCCCCAGATACGCAGTATTTT. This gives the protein CASSLVAGGPPDTQYF.

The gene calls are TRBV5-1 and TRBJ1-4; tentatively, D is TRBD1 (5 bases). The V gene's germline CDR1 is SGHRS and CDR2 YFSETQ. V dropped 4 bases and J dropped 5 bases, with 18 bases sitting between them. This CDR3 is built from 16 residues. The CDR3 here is CASSPTPDSWNEKLFF. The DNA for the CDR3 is TGCGCCAGCAGCCCTACTCCTGACAGTTGGAATGAAAAACTGTTTTTT.